This TCR beta chain was identified during a study of T cells in localized non-small cell lung cancer. Profiling relied on immunoSEQ multiplex PCR, and the TCRdb table lists in-frame clones only, not all of them. The repertoire holds under 50,000 clones, with 86% as singletons. CDR1 is SQVTM, CDR2 ANQGSEA, per germline. The CDR3 has 12 residues. The V and J ends lost 8 bases and 2 bases respectively, with 10 bases between them. The sequencing used peripheral blood mononuclear cells, collected before any cancer treatment. The sequence derives from a male donor aged 60 or older with stage II lung adenocarcinoma. The V gene is TRBV29-1, the J gene TRBJ2-1, with D hard to call. CDR3 in DNA: TGCAGCTACGACACCACCTACAATGAGCAGTTCTTC. It yields the protein CSYDTTYNEQFF.